The 2 T cell receptor beta chains below all came from one sample that was sequenced in a study of cytomegalovirus exposure and HLA in healthy donors. Primers for the PCR totalled 60 Vbeta and 13 Jbeta. Sequencing was performed with immunoSEQ multiplex PCR; in TCRdb, only in-frame clones are kept and a portion is missing. The repertoire consists of tens of thousands of clones, with 70% to 85% occurring once and the leading ten covering roughly 3.8%. The source material was PBMCs. These receptors came from a man between 50 and 59 years old in good health and CMV-seronegative.

In its sample, this clone was seen a few times. The chain is built from TRBV5-4 and TRBJ2-1; D gene uncertain. The germline gives CDR1 SGHNT, CDR2 YYREEE (reference sequence). Trimming pared 1 base from V and 0 bases from J, leaving 11 bases between. The CDR3 spans 16 residues. CDR3 loop: CASSLTLLSSYNEQFF. CDR3 sequence (DNA): TGTGCCAGCAGCTTGACTTTGCTGAGCTCCTACAATGAGCAGTTCTTC.

About this clone itself: The junction and the germline gene differ at one end; a read error may be behind it. This sequence joins TRBV7-7 and TRBJ2-1; 9 positions agree with TRBD1. Germline CDR1 reads SSHAT; CDR2 reads FNYEAQ (reference sequence). This CDR3 comprises 13 residues. In DNA, the CDR3 is TGTGCTAGCAGCTCGCACAGGGGGCATGAGCAGTTCTTC. Its protein is CASSSHRGHEQFF.